The 16 T cell receptor beta chains presented below share a single source sample, sequenced in a study of control samples from healthy donors and cancer patients. Produced via immunoSEQ multiplex PCR; TCRdb's table is partial and in-frame only. The sample has about 98,000 clones; almost 85% are singletons. Sequenced sample: blood. The receptor set was obtained from a man in his 60s in good health.

This clone came up a few times. V is TRBV19 and J is TRBJ2-2; tentatively, D is TRBD1 or TRBD2 (5 bases each). CDR1 is LNHDA, CDR2 SQIVND, per germline (reference sequence). CDR3 size: 14 residues. The V end lost 4 bases, the J end lost 4 bases, and 10 bases lay between the germline ends. The CDR3 region has the DNA TGTGCCAGTAGTACCGGGACCCTCACCGGGGAGCTGTTTTTT. Translation gives CASSTGTLTGELFF.

J is TRBJ2-2 and V is TRBV29-1; 8 bases map to TRBD2. The CDR3 is 15 residues long. Trimming took 6 bases from V and 2 from J; bases not matched to a gene: 8. Germline CDR1 is SQVTM and CDR2 is ANQGSEA. CDR3 region: CSVDSGTGNTGELFF. In nucleotides, the CDR3 is TGCAGCGTGGATAGCGGGACGGGCAACACCGGGGAGCTGTTTTTT.

CDR3 sequence (DNA): TGTGCCAGCAGTTCTATCGCCGACAGACTACGCTACGAGCAGTACTTC. Translating it yields CASSSIADRLRYEQYF. J is TRBJ2-7 and V is TRBV28; D tentatively fits TRBD1 or TRBD2 (5 bases each). This CDR3 has 16 amino acids. Germline loops: CDR1 MDHEN, CDR2 SYDVKM. Deletions cut 4 bases from V and 3 bases from J, with 19 bases between.

CDR3 region: CASSQVRSQPQHF. The CDR3 nucleotides are TGTGCCAGCAGCCAAGTCCGGAGTCAGCCCCAGCATTTT. The V call is TRBV3-1 (or the pseudogene TRBV3-2), the J call TRBJ1-5; D is unresolved. V shed 1 base and J shed 6 bases, with 7 bases lying between them. The CDR3 runs to 13 residues. Germline V gene lookup returns CDR1 LGHDT and CDR2 YNNKEL (reference sequence).

The chain is built from TRBV29-1 and TRBJ2-7; D not certain. Germline assignment: CDR1 SQVTM and CDR2 ANQGSEA. This CDR3 has 14 amino acids. V was cut by 3 bases and J by 2 bases, with 14 bases left in between. CDR3 DNA: TGCAGCGTTGAGTCGGCGTACACCCCCTACGAGCAGTACTTC. As protein: CSVESAYTPYEQYF.

The J gene is TRBJ1-1, the V gene TRBV6-5; TRBD1 matches at 8 bases. The junction had 6 bases not matched to a gene; V was cut back by 5 bases and J by 4 bases. Germline CDR1 is MNHEY and CDR2 is SVGAGI. The CDR3 contains 14 residues. Written as DNA, the CDR3 is TGTGCCAGCAGTCTCAGGGGGCTCGGCACTGAAGCTTTCTTT. Amino acid sequence: CASSLRGLGTEAFF.

The V call is TRBV11-3, the J call TRBJ2-2; the match to TRBD2 covers 11 bases. Germline trimming cut 5 bases from V and 4 bases from J; bases unmatched to any gene: 12. The germline V gene has CDR1 SGHNT and CDR2 YENEEA. CDR3 length: 18 amino acids. CDR3 region: CASSRVVVAGGITGELFF. The CDR3 DNA sequence: TGTGCCAGCAGCCGAGTTGTGGTAGCGGGGGGGATCACCGGGGAGCTGTTTTTT.

V and J are TRBV13 and TRBJ2-7, with D tentatively TRBD2 (6 bases). The CDR3 extends over 18 amino acids. V was trimmed by 3 bases and J by 3 bases, leaving 24 bases between them. Germline CDR1 is PRHDT and CDR2 is FYEKMQ (reference sequence). CDR3 region: CASSFLLKGRQGGYEQYF. The CDR3, as DNA: TGTGCCAGCAGCTTTTTACTTAAGGGGCGGCAGGGAGGCTACGAGCAGTACTTC.

This clone came up a few times. Germline is not matched at one junction end, which may reflect a read error. The chain links TRBV30 to TRBJ1-5; D uncertain. This CDR3 region has 13 residues. Germline V gene data show CDR1 as GTSNPN and CDR2 as SVGIG (reference sequence). CDR3 protein: CAWSRDRAQHQHF. In DNA, the CDR3 is TGTGCCTGGAGTAGGGATAGGGCACAGCACCAGCATTTT.

The V gene is TRBV4-1, the J gene TRBJ2-2; the match to TRBD1 covers 8 bases. The CDR3 is 17 residues long. Germline trimming cut 3 bases from V and 4 bases from J; bases unmatched to any gene: 10. The germline V gene encodes CDR1 MGHRA and CDR2 YSYEKL. The CDR3 sequence: CASSQGTGGGRTGELFF. The CDR3 bases are TGCGCCAGCAGCCAGGGGACAGGAGGGGGCCGCACCGGGGAGCTGTTTTTT.

This chain connects TRBV11-3 to TRBJ1-1, with D hard to call. V was shortened by 5 bases and J by 3 bases, with 10 bases between the two germline ends. The CDR3 consists of 13 residues. Per germline, CDR1 SGHNT and CDR2 YENEEA. The CDR3 sequence is CASSTNRDTEAFF. CDR3 coding DNA: TGTGCCAGCAGCACCAACCGGGACACTGAAGCTTTCTTT. The whole variable domain, filled in from reference TRBV11-3 and TRBJ1-1, reads EAGVVQSPRYKIIEKKQPVAFWCNPISGHNTLYWYLQNLGQGPELLIRYENEEAVDDSQLPKDRFSAERLKGVDSTLKIQPAELGDSAVYLCASSTNRDTEAFFGQGTRLTVV.

This chain connects TRBV21-1 to TRBJ2-1; the table's TRBD2 call for D was not verified on the DNA. TRBV21-1 is shown as a pseudogene. The CDR3 extends over 16 amino acids. The chain's CDR3 is CASRSSLAGGPGEQFF. The CDR3 nucleotides are TGTGCCAGCAGAAGTTCGCTAGCGGGAGGGCCCGGTGAGCAGTTCTTC.

This chain links TRBV5-1 with TRBJ1-4, with D hard to call. Germline values: CDR1 SGHRS, CDR2 YFSETQ. Trimming left V 0 bases short and J 10 bases short, with 7 bases between. The CDR3 is made up of 12 amino acids. Here the CDR3 reads CASSLVRGKLFF. CDR3 coding DNA: TGCGCCAGCAGCTTGGTAAGAGGAAAACTGTTTTTT.

V and J are TRBV11-1 and TRBJ2-7; D uncertain. V gave up 1 base and J gave up 0 bases, with 13 bases separating them. The CDR3 totals 16 residues. Germline values: CDR1 SGHAT, CDR2 FQDESV (reference sequence). CDR3 region: CASSLDHRTISYEQYF. The CDR3 DNA is TGTGCCAGCAGCTTAGACCACAGAACCATCTCCTACGAGCAGTACTTC.

This clone was detected a few times. The chain is built from TRBV3-1 (or the pseudogene TRBV3-2) and TRBJ1-4, with 8 nucleotides matching TRBD1. Germline V gene data show CDR1 as LGHDT and CDR2 as YNNKEL (reference sequence). V shed 4 bases and J 4 bases; nucleotides not matched to a gene: 8. The CDR3 runs 16 residues. CDR3 nucleotide sequence: TGTGCCAGCAGCCCGTTCCGGACAGGGAGTAATGAAAAACTGTTTTTT. Translated, it gives CASSPFRTGSNEKLFF.

This clone was recorded once. This sequence joins TRBV7-8 and TRBJ2-7; 13 bases line up with TRBD2. The CDR3 covers 18 residues. From germline, CDR1 is SGHVS and CDR2 FQNEAQ. V gave up 1 base and J gave up 0 bases; unmatched junction bases: 6. CDR3 amino acids: CASSLGGLAGAGSYEQYF. The CDR3 DNA follows: TGTGCCAGCAGCTTAGGCGGACTAGCGGGAGCGGGCTCCTACGAGCAGTACTTC. The full variable domain, its missing parts supplied by reference TRBV7-8 and TRBJ2-7, is GAGVSQSPRYKVAKRGQDVALRCDPISGHVSLFWYQQALGQGPEFLTYFQNEAQLDKSGLPSDRFFAERPEGSVSTLKIQRTQQEDSAVYLCASSLGGLAGAGSYEQYFGPGTRLTVT.